This TCR beta chain appears in the sequencing data of a study of blood T cell repertoires in COVID-19. TCRdb's copy holds only in-frame clones and misses some; the assay was immunoSEQ multiplex PCR. The sample lists about 220,000 clones; around 80% were seen once. The CDR3 length is 16 residues. Unmatched junction bases numbered 7, after V lost 2 bases and J lost 5 bases. From germline, CDR1 is LGHDT and CDR2 YNNKEL (reference sequence). The V call is TRBV3-1 (or the pseudogene TRBV3-2), the J call TRBJ1-4, with TRBD1 matching over 8 bases. The sequence was collected from a man aged 50 to 59 with active or convalescent COVID-19. The sample was peripheral blood. CDR3 DNA: TGTGCCAGCAGCCAATCCATACAGGGGGAGAATGAAAAACTGTTTTTT. Its translation: CASSQSIQGENEKLFF.